This T cell receptor beta chain stems from a study of cytomegalovirus exposure and HLA in healthy donors. TCRdb's table, derived via immunoSEQ multiplex PCR, lists solely in-frame clones and lacks some. The repertoire consists of some 98,000 clones, with around nine tenths occurring once and the leading ten covering about 4%. The V gene's germline CDR1 is WNHNN and CDR2 SYGVQD (reference sequence). This CDR3 is built from 13 residues. The germline V and J ends were trimmed by 3 bases and 6 bases, with 11 bases remaining between them. Sample: PBMCs. The chain employs TRBV10-1 and TRBJ1-1; D unclear. The TCR comes from a woman younger than 45 in good health and CMV-seronegative. CDR3 bases: TGCGCCAGCAGTGATGCCGGGTTGCCTGAAGCTTTCTTT. It specifies CASSDAGLPEAFF.